This is a list of T cell receptor beta chains from one sample in a study of cytomegalovirus exposure and HLA in healthy donors. Generated by immunoSEQ multiplex PCR, the TCRdb table keeps only in-frame clones and is missing some. The sample contains about 120,000 clones, 80% of which appear only once. Sequenced: PBMCs. The receptor source for this set is a young man in good health and CMV-seronegative. Both conserved end residues are part of each CDR3. The D gene is left open where the match is weak. Rows give clone size only sometimes, using once, few, many, or a class for an expanded clone.

v_call	d_call	j_call	clone_size	cdr3_nt	cdr3_aa
TRBV7-8	TRBD1	TRBJ1-1	-	TGTGCCAGCAGCCGCGACAGGGTCGCCTCGCGCACTGAAGCTTTCTTT	CASSRDRVASRTEAFF
TRBV6-1	TRBD1	TRBJ1-6	-	TGTGCCAGCCGGGGCGGGGGACAGGGATATTCACCCCTCCACTTT	CASRGGGQGYSPLHF
TRBV19	TRBD1	TRBJ1-1	-	TGTGCCAGTAGTATACCGGGACAGACGAACACTGAAGCTTTCTTT	CASSIPGQTNTEAFF
TRBV5-4	-	TRBJ2-6	-	TGTGCCAGCAGCTCGGACAGGGCCAACGTCCTGACTTTC	CASSSDRANVLTF
TRBV28	-	TRBJ2-5	once	TGTGCCAGCAGTTTGGGCGGGGTCCGCCAAGAGACCCAGTACTTC	CASSLGGVRQETQYF
TRBV7-2	TRBD2	TRBJ2-3	-	TGTGCCAGCAGCTCAGGACTAGCGGGGGCAGATACGCAGTATTTT	CASSSGLAGADTQYF
TRBV7-2	-	TRBJ2-3	-	TGTGCCAGCAGCTTAGTTGTTAGCGCTACTATCACAGATACGCAGTATTTT	CASSLVVSATITDTQYF
TRBV6-5	-	TRBJ1-3	few	TGTGCCAGCAGGATTTATGAAGAAGCGCGAAACACCATATATTTT	CASRIYEEARNTIYF
TRBV6-6	-	TRBJ2-1	-	TGTGCCAGCAGTTACTCTTTCCGGGAGTCCTACAATGAGCAGTTCTTC	CASSYSFRESYNEQFF
TRBV19	TRBD2	TRBJ2-1	-	TGTGCCAGTTCCCCGGGACTATCTTACAATGAGCAGTTCTTC	CASSPGLSYNEQFF
TRBV6-5	-	TRBJ1-1	-	TGTGCCAGCAGTTACGCAGGGGCGCTGAACACTGAAGCTTTCTTT	CASSYAGALNTEAFF
TRBV5-5	TRBD1	TRBJ2-7	once	TGTGCCAGCAGCCCAAAGGGGACAGGGACTGGCGAGCAGTACTTC	CASSPKGTGTGEQYF
TRBV6-1	TRBD1	TRBJ1-5	-	TGTGCCAGCGCCCTGACAGGGGAGGGTCAGCCCCAGCATTTT	CASALTGEGQPQHF
TRBV27	-	TRBJ2-1	once	TGTGCCAGCAGTTTTCTGACCCTCGGGCAGGGGCCCTACAATGAGCAGTTCTTC	CASSFLTLGQGPYNEQFF
TRBV9	-	TRBJ2-3	once	TGTGCCAGCAGCGTAGTTTCGGCGGGGACTAGCACAGATACGCAGTATTTT	CASSVVSAGTSTDTQYF
TRBV11-2	-	TRBJ1-2	-	TGTGCCAGCAGCTTAGGCAGGGTCGGGCGTGGCTACACCTTC	CASSLGRVGRGYTF
TRBV2	TRBD1	TRBJ2-7	-	TGTGCCAGCAGTGAAAGAGGGGACAGGGGCTCCTACGAGCAGTACTTC	CASSERGDRGSYEQYF
TRBV5-6	-	TRBJ2-7	few	TGTGCCAGCAGCTTAGGGAGGAGCTTTACCTACGAGCAGTACTTC	CASSLGRSFTYEQYF
TRBV30	-	TRBJ1-2	-	TGTGCCTGGAGGAGTCAGGGGTATGGCTACACCTTC	CAWRSQGYGYTF
TRBV5-6	-	TRBJ1-1	-	TGTGCCAGCAGCTTGGGTCGCGGGGCTAAGAACACTGAAGCTTCCTTT	CASSLGRGAKNTEASF
TRBV27	TRBD1	TRBJ1-2	-	TGTGCCAGCAGCCCAGACAGGGCCTGGTATGGCTACACCTTC	CASSPDRAWYGYTF
TRBV30	-	TRBJ1-2	-	TGTGCCGGATTACAGGGAAACGCTAACTATGGCTACACCTTC	CAGLQGNANYGYTF
TRBV5-1	-	TRBJ1-4	-	TGCGCCAGCAGCTTGGACAGCTATAATGAAAAACTGTTTTTT	CASSLDSYNEKLFF
TRBV29-1	-	TRBJ2-1	-	TGCAGCGTCCCCAAACCCAGGGGCTACAATGAGCAGTTCTTC	CSVPKPRGYNEQFF
TRBV5-1	TRBD1	TRBJ2-1	-	TGCGCCAGCAGTGGGACAGAGATCTACAATGAGCAGTTCTTC	CASSGTEIYNEQFF
TRBV9	TRBD1	TRBJ1-1	-	TGTGCCAGCAGCGTCGGACAGGGGGCAAGTGGCACTGAAGCTTTCTTT	CASSVGQGASGTEAFF
TRBV13	TRBD1	TRBJ1-1	-	TGTGCCAGCAGCTTAGAGCGCACAGGGGGTCTTAACACTGAAGCTTTCTTT	CASSLERTGGLNTEAFF
TRBV5-1	-	TRBJ2-1	-	TGCGCCAGCAGCTTGGCCCAACTTAACAATGAGCAGTTCTTC	CASSLAQLNNEQFF
TRBV11-2	TRBD1	TRBJ1-2	-	TGTGCCAGCACCGGGACAGTAAACTATGGCTACACCTTC	CASTGTVNYGYTF
TRBV5-1	-	TRBJ1-1	-	TGCGCCAGCAGCCCCTCCCCAGGGCTGAACACTGAAGCTTTCTTT	CASSPSPGLNTEAFF
TRBV7-7	-	TRBJ2-5	-	TGTGCCAGCAGCTTCACAGGGTCGGGAGAGACCCAGTACTTC	CASSFTGSGETQYF
TRBV6-5	-	TRBJ2-5	-	TGTGCCAGCAGTGCCCGACAGTTCCAAGAGACCCAGTACTTC	CASSARQFQETQYF
TRBV28	-	TRBJ2-7	-	TGTGCCAGCAGCCTCAAAAATCCCCGATCCCAGGGCAGGAGCTCCTACGAGCAGTACTTC	CASSLKNPRSQGRSSYEQYF
TRBV2	-	TRBJ2-7	-	TGTGCCAGCGCGGGACAGACCTACGAGCAGTACTTC	CASAGQTYEQYF
TRBV28	-	TRBJ1-6	few	TGTGCCAGCAGCTCCCAGGGCCATAATTCACCCCTCCACTTT	CASSSQGHNSPLHF
TRBV30	TRBD1	TRBJ1-4	once	TGTGCCTGGGAACCGGGACAGCTGCTGGGGGCTAATGAAAAACTGTTTTTT	CAWEPGQLLGANEKLFF
TRBV28	-	TRBJ1-5	-	TGTGCCAGCAGTTCAGGGCTCGAGAGCAATCAGCCCCAGCATTTT	CASSSGLESNQPQHF
TRBV5-1	TRBD2	TRBJ2-3	-	TGCGCCAGCAGCCCCAGGACTAGCGGGGGATCAGATACGCAGTATTTT	CASSPRTSGGSDTQYF
TRBV1	-	TRBJ2-5	-	TGCACCAGCAGCCAATCCGGCAGGGGTCAGACCCAGTACTTC	CTSSQSGRGQTQYF
TRBV29-1	-	TRBJ2-7	-	TGCAGCGCAGGGACTGCCCAGGGGCAGTACTTC	CSAGTAQGQYF
TRBV20-1	-	TRBJ2-3	-	TGCAGTGCTGGGGAGCGTTATACGCAGTATTTT	CSAGERYTQYF
TRBV29-1	TRBD1	TRBJ1-1	-	TGCAGCGTCTCAGGGGGAAACACTGAAGCTTTCTTT	CSVSGGNTEAFF
TRBV29-1	-	TRBJ1-2	-	TGCAGCGTTATGGAGAGGGGCTACACCTTC	CSVMERGYTF
TRBV4-3	-	TRBJ2-6	-	TGCGCCAGCAGCCAAGATTTCGGCTCTGGGGCCAACGTCCTGACTTTC	CASSQDFGSGANVLTF
TRBV9	TRBD1	TRBJ2-6	-	TGTGCCAGCAGCACGAGCCGGGACAGGGCGGCTGGGGCCAACGGCCTGACTTTC	CASSTSRDRAAGANGLTF
TRBV6-1	-	TRBJ1-6	-	TGTGCCAGCAGACTTTCGACAGTCTTTATAGAACCCCTCCACTTT	CASRLSTVFIEPLHF
TRBV5-6	-	TRBJ1-5	-	TGTGCCAGCAGCCAAAGCGGGGGAAATCAGCCCCAGCATTTT	CASSQSGGNQPQHF
TRBV19	TRBD2	TRBJ2-3	few	TGTGCCAGTAGTATCGGTCCTCTAGCGGGGGGGCCCCAGCAGTATTTT	CASSIGPLAGGPQQYF
TRBV7-8	TRBD1	TRBJ2-3	-	TGTGCCAGCAGCTCACAGGGGGCGCCAACAGATACGCAGTATTTT	CASSSQGAPTDTQYF
TRBV7-2	TRBD1	TRBJ2-7	few	TGTGCCAGCAGCTTCCGGGACAGTTCCGAGCAGTACTTC	CASSFRDSSEQYF
TRBV9	-	TRBJ1-5	once	TGTGCCAGCAGCGCCCAATTCTGGGCCTCGGGACAGCCCCAGCATTTT	CASSAQFWASGQPQHF
TRBV5-1	TRBD1	TRBJ2-4	-	TGCGCCAGCAGCTTGGATGCTCAGGGGGCAGGGAACATTCAGTACTTC	CASSLDAQGAGNIQYF
TRBV28	TRBD1	TRBJ1-5	-	TGTGCCAGCAGTCGAGGACAGGTCAATCAGCCCCAGCATTTT	CASSRGQVNQPQHF
TRBV19	TRBD1	TRBJ2-7	-	TGTGCCAGTAGTCTCCGGACAGGGGGCGCCTACGAGCAGTACTTC	CASSLRTGGAYEQYF
TRBV28	TRBD2	TRBJ2-7	-	TGTGCCAGCAGTCCCCTGCGGGGGGGGGAATTTCTTAAGTACTTC	CASSPLRGGEFLKYF
TRBV7-9	TRBD1	TRBJ2-3	-	TGTGCCAGCAGCATGGGGACAGGTAGCACAGATACGCAGTATTTT	CASSMGTGSTDTQYF
TRBV2	TRBD2	TRBJ2-3	-	TGTGCCAGCAGTGAAGTAACGGGGGGGAGCACAGATACGCAGTATTTT	CASSEVTGGSTDTQYF
TRBV5-1	-	TRBJ1-1	-	TGCGCCAGCAGCCCGTTTGGAGGTTCAAACACTGAAGCTTTCTTT	CASSPFGGSNTEAFF